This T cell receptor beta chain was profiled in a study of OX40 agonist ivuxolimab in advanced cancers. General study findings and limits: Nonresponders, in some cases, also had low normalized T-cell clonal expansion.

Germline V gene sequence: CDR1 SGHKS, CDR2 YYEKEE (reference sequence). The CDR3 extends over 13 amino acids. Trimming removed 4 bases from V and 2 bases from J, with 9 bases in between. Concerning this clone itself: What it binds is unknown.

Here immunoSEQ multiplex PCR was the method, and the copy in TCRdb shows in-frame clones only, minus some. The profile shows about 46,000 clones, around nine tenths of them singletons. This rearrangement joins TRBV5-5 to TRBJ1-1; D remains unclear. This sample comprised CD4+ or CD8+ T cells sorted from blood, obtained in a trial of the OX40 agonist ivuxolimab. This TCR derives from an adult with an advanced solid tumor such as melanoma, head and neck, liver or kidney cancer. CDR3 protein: CASSPVDNTEAFF. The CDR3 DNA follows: TGTGCCAGCAGCCCGGTCGATAACACTGAAGCTTTCTTT.